Below, 24 T cell receptor beta chains from the same sample are listed, as sequenced in a study of vaccination and CD4 T cells after COVID-19 (dated by TCRdb to 2021 to 2024). The antigens for these receptors are not known. The meaning of the sample's treatment or condition label: roughly 11-day PBMC culture with coronavirus spike peptide pools or control peptides (ViraFEST assay). The receptor library was made with PCR. This sample was sequenced with an Illumina iSeq 100. At the Johns Hopkins FTIC core, DNA from the cultured CD4+ T cells underwent TCR sequencing with the Oncomine TCR Beta short-read assay. TCRdb ran its own pipeline on the public reads, namely fastp trimming at Q25 and MiXCR clone calling, and kept in-frame beta chains. Rows with a matching CDR3 protein are joined into one entry that keeps the most common DNA and genes. The sample profile shows over 8,500 distinct CDR3 sequences; about 70% of them were found once. Roughly 10% of the sample goes to the ten largest clones.

Here the sequenced sample was CD4+ T cells from blood, cultured in vitro, taken before SARS-CoV-2 vaccination. These receptors originate from a human donor who had recovered from COVID-19.

The chain recombines TRBV7-8 with TRBJ2-1, with D hard to call. V was clipped by 5 bases and J by 8 bases, with 7 bases between them. CDR3 length: 11 amino acids. Germline loops: CDR1 SGHVS, CDR2 FQNEAQ. CDR3 sequence: CASSRLDEQFF. For the CDR3, the DNA is TGTGCCAGCAGCCGCTTAGATGAGCAGTTCTTC.

The V and J genes are TRBV10-1 and TRBJ2-3; TRBD1 agrees at 11 bases. With 6 bases clipped from V and 2 bases from J, the junction kept 16 bases outside the gene matches. The CDR3 spans 19 residues. Germline V lookup: CDR1 WNHNN, CDR2 SYGVQD (reference sequence). As DNA, the CDR3 is TGCGCCAGCAGACCAGGACAGGGGGCTACCTTCCTCAACACAGATACGCAGTATTTT. It encodes CASRPGQGATFLNTDTQYF.

This clonotype was counted a single time. The chain is built from TRBV20-1 and TRBJ2-3, with TRBD2 identical over 12 bases. The CDR3 is 15 residues long. Germline V gene data show CDR1 as DFQATT and CDR2 as SNEGSKA (reference sequence). The junction had 5 bases not matched to a gene; V was cut back by 2 bases and J by 5 bases. CDR3 DNA sequence: TGCAGTGCTAGACCCCTAGCGGGAGGGGAAGATACGCAGTATTTT. This encodes CSARPLAGGEDTQYF.

V and J are TRBV6-1 and TRBJ1-5; D uncertain. V was pared by 9 bases and J by 3 bases, with 15 bases between. Germline V gene data show CDR1 as MNHNS and CDR2 as SASEGT. This CDR3 spans 14 amino acids. The CDR3 is CASTSSGNNQPQHF. In nucleotides, the CDR3 is TGTGCCAGTACTTCATCGGGGAACAATCAGCCCCAGCATTTT.

The gene calls are TRBV24-1 and TRBJ2-3; the D gene could be TRBD1 or TRBD2 (5 bases each). Germline V CDR1 and CDR2: KGHDR, SFDVKD. V lost 4 bases, J lost 2 bases, and 12 bases lay in between. The CDR3 is 15 amino acids. This CDR3 is CATSESGPDTDTQYF. DNA of the CDR3: TGTGCCACCAGTGAATCGGGACCCGACACAGATACGCAGTATTTT.

The rearrangement uses TRBV12-3 or TRBV12-4 and TRBJ1-1; no clear D gene. The CDR3 runs to 12 residues. V was trimmed by 6 bases and J by 8 bases, leaving 13 bases between them. The DNA of the CDR3 is TGTGCCAGCAGCTACAACGAGATGGAAGCTTTCTTT. Translated, it gives CASSYNEMEAFF.

This clonotype is a singleton in its sample. This sequence joins TRBV5-5 and TRBJ2-7; 10 bases are shared with TRBD2. The ends lost 7 bases at V and 7 bases at J; junction bases unmatched: 8. This CDR3 is 13 amino acids long. Germline V lookup: CDR1 SGHKS, CDR2 YYEKEE (reference sequence). CDR3 bases: TGTGCCAGCGGACTAGCGGCCCTTTGGGAGCAGTACTTC. Its translation: CASGLAALWEQYF.

This chain links TRBV19 with TRBJ1-1; 9 nucleotides match TRBD1. CDR3 size: 17 residues. The germline V gene encodes CDR1 LNHDA and CDR2 SQIVND (reference sequence). J was trimmed by 1 base and V by 7 bases; bases with no gene match: 13. The CDR3 sequence is CASKGLQGALRNTEAFF. As DNA, the CDR3 is TGTGCCAGTAAGGGCTTACAGGGGGCCTTGAGGAACACTGAAGCTTTCTTT.

This chain joins TRBV7-9 and TRBJ1-6; D perhaps matches TRBD1 (6 bases). The germline V gene encodes CDR1 SEHNR and CDR2 FQNEAQ (reference sequence). The length of the CDR3 is 13 residues. Trimming took off 7 bases at V and 2 bases at J, with 6 bases between the two ends. DNA of the CDR3: TGTGCCAGCAAGGGGGCCTATAATTCACCCCTCCACTTT. Protein: CASKGAYNSPLHF.

The chain is built from TRBV10-3 and TRBJ2-5; TRBD2 agrees at 9 bases. There are 16 residues in the CDR3. Germline trimming cut 4 bases from V and 4 bases from J; bases unmatched to any gene: 10. In germline, CDR1 is ENHRY, CDR2 SYGVKD. Written as DNA, the CDR3 is TGTGCCATCAGTGGGACTAGCGTAAGGGGCGCAGAGACCCAGTACTTC. It codes for CAISGTSVRGAETQYF.

In its sample, this clonotype ranks as medium-sized. In DNA, the CDR3 is TGTGCCAGCAGTTACTCATACGCTAGCAATCAGCCCCAGCATTTT. Translated, it gives CASSYSYASNQPQHF. The chain couples TRBV6-2 or TRBV6-3 to TRBJ1-5; no reliable D call. From germline, CDR1 is MNHEY and CDR2 SVGEGT. V gave up 0 bases and J gave up 0 bases, with 6 bases separating them. The CDR3 consists of 15 residues.

The chain employs TRBV28 and TRBJ1-1, with a possible D match to TRBD1 (6 bases). Germline CDR1 reads MDHEN; CDR2 reads SYDVKM. V was trimmed by 3 bases and J by 0 bases, leaving 11 bases between them. This CDR3 is built from 15 residues. CDR3 region: CASSFGQLMNTEAFF. CDR3 nucleotide sequence: TGTGCCAGCAGTTTTGGACAGCTAATGAACACTGAAGCTTTCTTT.

This sequence joins TRBV7-8 and TRBJ1-1; D call uncertain. The CDR3 runs to 15 residues. The germline CDR1 and CDR2 sequences are SGHVS and FQNEAQ. Deletions cut 0 bases from V and 0 bases from J, with 8 bases between. For the CDR3, the DNA is TGTGCCAGCAGCTTAGCGGGGATCATGAACACTGAAGCTTTCTTT. It yields the protein CASSLAGIMNTEAFF.

The chain couples TRBV6-1 to TRBJ1-4; 9 bases line up with TRBD1. This CDR3 has 16 residues. Germline CDR1 is MNHNS and CDR2 is SASEGT. J lost 7 bases, V lost 3 bases, and 9 bases had no gene match. The chain's CDR3 is CASSEGTGTGREKLFF. DNA for the CDR3: TGTGCCAGCAGTGAGGGGACCGGGACAGGGCGTGAAAAACTGTTTTTT.

The chain joins TRBV15 to TRBJ1-6; D not certain. Trimming left V 0 bases short and J 0 bases short, with 12 bases between. The germline CDR1 and CDR2 sequences are LNHNV and YYDKDF (reference sequence). The CDR3 has 18 amino acids. DNA of the CDR3: TGTGCCACCAGCAGAGATCCCCACTGGAGCTCCTATAATTCACCCCTCCACTTT. Its translation: CATSRDPHWSSYNSPLHF. Combining the CDR3 with reference TRBV15 and TRBJ1-6 gives the whole variable domain DAMVIQNPRYQVTQFGKPVTLSCSQTLNHNVMYWYQQKSSQAPKLLFHYYDKDFNNEADTPDNFQSRRPNTSFCFLDIRSPGLGDTAMYLCATSRDPHWSSYNSPLHFGNGTRLTVT.

The rearrangement joins TRBV6-1 to TRBJ2-7; D is unclear. Per germline, CDR1 MNHNS and CDR2 SASEGT. The CDR3 runs to 13 residues. V lost 8 bases to trimming and J lost 7 bases, with 18 bases between them. This CDR3 reads CASGSGYPREQYF. CDR3 nucleotides: TGTGCCAGCGGATCCGGGTATCCTAGGGAGCAGTACTTC.

V usage is TRBV6-2 or TRBV6-3 and J usage is TRBJ2-1; 9 nucleotides agree with TRBD2. The CDR3 covers 15 residues. Germline lookup yields CDR1 MNHEY and CDR2 SVGEGT. With 3 bases clipped from V and 7 bases from J, the junction kept 7 bases outside the gene matches. CDR3 residues: CASSYVAGEGNEQFF. Here the CDR3 DNA reads TGTGCCAGCAGTTATGTAGCGGGAGAGGGTAATGAGCAGTTCTTC.

This clonotype was detected only a few times. This chain connects TRBV7-9 to TRBJ2-5, with D possibly TRBD1 on 5 matching bases. CDR3 length equals 12 residues. The V end was cut by 5 bases, the J end by 7 bases, with 11 bases between. Germline assignment: CDR1 SEHNR and CDR2 FQNEAQ (reference sequence). The CDR3 sequence is CASSAGQSTQYF. CDR3 coding DNA: TGTGCCAGCAGCGCAGGGCAGTCGACCCAGTACTTC.

The chain combines TRBV18 with TRBJ2-3; TRBD1 matches at 8 bases. The CDR3 spans 15 residues. V shed 5 bases and J 5 bases; nucleotides not matched to a gene: 9. Germline V gene sequence: CDR1 KGHSH, CDR2 LQKENI. The CDR3 protein is CASSRDRGFLDTQYF. The CDR3 nucleotides are TGTGCCAGCTCAAGAGACAGGGGATTTCTAGATACGCAGTATTTT.

V usage is TRBV20-1 and J usage is TRBJ2-7; D gene ambiguous. V was trimmed by 3 bases and J by 0 bases, leaving 9 bases between them. This CDR3 has 13 amino acids. Per the germline V gene, CDR1 is DFQATT and CDR2 is SNEGSKA (reference sequence). The CDR3 region has the DNA TGCAGTGCTAGGCCAGCAAACTCCTACGAGCAGTACTTC. It codes for CSARPANSYEQYF.

The chain couples TRBV20-1 to TRBJ1-2; D may be TRBD1 (6 bases). Trimming removed 4 bases at V and 0 bases at J, with 18 bases between. This CDR3 is built from 16 residues. From germline, CDR1 is DFQATT and CDR2 SNEGSKA (reference sequence). DNA for the CDR3: TGCAGTGCTACGCGAACCTGGGACACAACTAACTATGGCTACACCTTC. Its translation: CSATRTWDTTNYGYTF.

This clonotype was counted between two and nine times. The V gene is TRBV6-5, the J gene TRBJ1-5; TRBD1 might be the D (6 bases). Germline CDR1 is MNHEY and CDR2 is SVGAGI. This CDR3 has 14 amino acids. V was cut by 1 base and J by 6 bases, with 10 bases left in between. CDR3: CASSYLGGGQPQHF. DNA for the CDR3: TGTGCCAGCAGTTACTTGGGAGGGGGTCAGCCCCAGCATTTT.

The table lists this clonotype with a few counts. The rearrangement uses TRBV7-9 and TRBJ1-6; D is perhaps TRBD1 (6 bases). The V and J ends lost 1 base and 5 bases respectively, with 6 bases between them. There are 14 residues in the CDR3. Germline lookup yields CDR1 SEHNR and CDR2 FQNEAQ (reference sequence). CDR3 nucleotides: TGTGCCAGCAGCTTAGACAGGGATAATTCACCCCTCCACTTT. Its translation: CASSLDRDNSPLHF.

The rearrangement links TRBV6-5 to TRBJ2-5, with D unresolved. The CDR3 is 13 amino acids. The V gene's germline CDR1 is MNHEY and CDR2 SVGAGI. V was cut by 2 bases and J by 5 bases, with 9 bases left in between. CDR3 protein: CASSYGLEETQYF. The DNA of the CDR3 is TGTGCCAGCAGTTACGGGCTAGAGGAGACCCAGTACTTC.